The next 7 T cell receptor beta chains were all read from a single sample in a study of response to subunit inactivated influenza vaccine. TCRdb re-called the RT-PCR reads with MiXCR, one entry per CDR3 protein. The sample yields roughly 500,000 distinct CDR3 sequences, 25% seen once. The sample in question was CD4+ T cells sorted from PBMCs, obtained about 5 days after vaccination. All receptors come from a man aged 45-60 years who received an inactivated influenza vaccine.

This clonotype was seen only a few times. The chain carries TRBV6-2 or TRBV6-3 and TRBJ1-6; a possible D gene is TRBD1 (6 bases). The germline V gene encodes CDR1 MNHEY and CDR2 SVGEGT. This CDR3 has 13 amino acids. The V end lost 6 bases, the J end lost 7 bases, and 10 bases lay between the germline ends. CDR3 region: CASRDSTNSPLHF. The DNA for the CDR3 is TGTGCCAGCAGGGACAGCACGAATTCACCCCTCCACTTT.

This rearrangement joins TRBV7-3 to TRBJ2-3; 7 bases map to TRBD2. Germline values: CDR1 SGHTA, CDR2 FQGTGA. The V segment lost 5 bases and the J segment 5 bases; nucleotides outside the gene matches: 7. The CDR3 extends over 14 amino acids. CDR3 amino acids: CASSSTSVGDTQYF. The CDR3 nucleotides are TGTGCCAGCAGCAGCACTAGCGTAGGAGATACGCAGTATTTT.

The chain couples TRBV20-1 to TRBJ1-2; no definite D call. CDR1 and CDR2 from the germline V gene are DFQATT and SNEGSKA (reference sequence). Trimming removed 6 bases from V and 4 bases from J, with 21 bases in between. The CDR3 loop spans 15 amino acids. The CDR3 region has the DNA TGCAGTGCGATACCATGGACGGGAATTGCCTATGGCTACACCTTC. It translates to CSAIPWTGIAYGYTF.

The chain joins TRBV18 to TRBJ1-6; 7 nucleotides align to TRBD1. V lost 6 bases, J lost 10 bases, and 9 bases stayed unmatched. CDR1 is KGHSH, CDR2 LQKENI, per germline. The CDR3 has 14 amino acids. CDR3 sequence reads: CASSLDREASPLHF. The CDR3 coding sequence is TGTGCCAGCTCCCTAGACAGGGAAGCCTCACCCCTCCACTTT.

V gene TRBV7-2 combines with J gene TRBJ2-7; possible D gene TRBD2, 6 bases. The CDR3 is made up of 15 amino acids. The V and J ends lost 4 bases and 2 bases respectively, with 15 bases between them. CDR1 SGHTA and CDR2 FQGNSA come from the germline V gene. The CDR3 bases are TGTGCCAGCAGCTCAGGAGGGACCCGTACCTACGAGCAGTACTTC. It yields the protein CASSSGGTRTYEQYF.

This clonotype has just a few counts. J is TRBJ1-4 and V is TRBV6-5; no definite D call. The CDR3 has 11 amino acids. Germline CDR1 reads MNHEY; CDR2 reads SVGAGI. With 6 bases removed from V and 9 bases from J, the gap between germline ends came to 8 bases. This CDR3 reads CASRDRQKLFF. The DNA of the CDR3 is TGTGCCAGCAGAGACCGGCAAAAACTGTTTTTT.

In DNA, the CDR3 is TGTGCCAGCAGACCCTCCAATGAGCAGTTCTTC. It codes for CASRPSNEQFF. V is TRBV12-3 or TRBV12-4 and J is TRBJ2-1; no firm D call. The CDR3 spans 11 residues. V was pared by 6 bases and J by 6 bases, with 6 bases between.